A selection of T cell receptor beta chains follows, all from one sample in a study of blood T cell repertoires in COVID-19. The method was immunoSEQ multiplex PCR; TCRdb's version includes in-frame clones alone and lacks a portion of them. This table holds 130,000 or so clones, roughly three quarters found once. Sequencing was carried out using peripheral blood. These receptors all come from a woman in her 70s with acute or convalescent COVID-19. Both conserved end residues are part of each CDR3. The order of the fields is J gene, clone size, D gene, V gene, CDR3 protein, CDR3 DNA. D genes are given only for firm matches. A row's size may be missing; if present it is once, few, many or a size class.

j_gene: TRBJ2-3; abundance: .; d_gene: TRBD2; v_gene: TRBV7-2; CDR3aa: CASSLSGGAADTQYF; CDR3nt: TGTGCCAGCAGCTTAAGCGGGGGGGCCGCAGATACGCAGTATTTT
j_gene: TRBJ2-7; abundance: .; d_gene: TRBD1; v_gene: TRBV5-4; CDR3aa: CASSPAGQGIYEQYF; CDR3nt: TGTGCCAGCAGCCCGGCGGGACAGGGCATCTACGAGCAGTACTTC
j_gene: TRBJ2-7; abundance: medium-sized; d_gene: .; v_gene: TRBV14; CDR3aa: CASSPRGYEQYF; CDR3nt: TGTGCCAGCAGCCCCAGGGGCTACGAGCAGTACTTC
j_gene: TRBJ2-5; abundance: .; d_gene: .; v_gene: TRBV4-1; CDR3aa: CASSLSAQAGETQYF; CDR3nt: TGCGCCAGCAGCCTCTCGGCACAGGCGGGGGAGACCCAGTACTTC
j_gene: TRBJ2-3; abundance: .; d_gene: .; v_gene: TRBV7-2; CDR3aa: CASSLAPRGTQYF; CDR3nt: TGTGCCAGCAGCTTAGCGCCAAGGGGTACGCAGTATTTT
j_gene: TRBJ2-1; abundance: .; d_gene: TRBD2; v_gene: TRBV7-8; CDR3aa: CASSLERTSGYNEQFF; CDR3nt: TGTGCCAGCAGCTTAGAGCGGACTAGCGGCTACAATGAGCAGTTCTTC
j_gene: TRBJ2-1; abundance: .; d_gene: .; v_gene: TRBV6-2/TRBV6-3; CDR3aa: CASSYGGHEQFF; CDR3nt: TGTGCCAGCAGTTATGGGGGCCATGAGCAGTTCTTC
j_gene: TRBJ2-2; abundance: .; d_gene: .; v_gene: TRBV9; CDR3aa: CASSVGNGELFF; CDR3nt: TGTGCCAGCAGCGTAGGTAACGGGGAGCTGTTTTTT
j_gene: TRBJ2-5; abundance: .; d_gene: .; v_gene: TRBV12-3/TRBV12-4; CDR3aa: CASSNRETQYF; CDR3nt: TGTGCCAGCAGTAATCGGGAGACCCAGTACTTC
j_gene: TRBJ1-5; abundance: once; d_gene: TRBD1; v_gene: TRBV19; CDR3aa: CASSTTGGRQPQHF; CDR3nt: TGTGCCAGTAGTACGACAGGGGGTCGTCAGCCCCAGCATTTT
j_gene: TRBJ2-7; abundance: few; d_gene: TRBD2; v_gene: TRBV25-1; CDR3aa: CASSGGVWTSGAEQYF; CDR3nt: TGTGCCAGCAGTGGGGGGGTTTGGACTAGCGGGGCCGAGCAGTACTTC
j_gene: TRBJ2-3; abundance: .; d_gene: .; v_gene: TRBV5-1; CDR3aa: CASSQGEVTDTQYF; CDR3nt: TGCGCCAGCAGCCAGGGGGAGGTCACAGATACGCAGTATTTT
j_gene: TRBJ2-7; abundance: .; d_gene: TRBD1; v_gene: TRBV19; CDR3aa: CASSLTGTGAYEQYF; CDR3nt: TGTGCCAGTAGCCTGACCGGGACAGGGGCCTACGAGCAGTACTTC
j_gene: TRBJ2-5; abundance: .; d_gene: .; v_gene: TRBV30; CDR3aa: CAWSVGQGSRETQYF; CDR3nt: TGTGCCTGGAGTGTAGGGCAGGGGAGTCGGGAGACCCAGTACTTC